The rows below give T cell receptor beta chains drawn from one sample of a study of tumour-infiltrating T cells in Burkitt lymphoma. Repertoires were generated with immunoSEQ multiplex PCR, while TCRdb's copy carries only in-frame clones and drops some. Among approximately 4,200 clones listed, around 14% were seen once. Sequenced material: tumor tissue. The receptors shown here come from a human donor with Burkitt lymphoma. The CDR3 runs from the conserved cysteine through the conserved F or W. A D gene is named only where the DNA matches it firmly. Clone size is given for some rows only: seen once, a few or many times, or a class if the clone is expanded.

CDR3 protein: CASSLPTSGVRIQYF
CDR3 DNA: TGTGCCAGCAGTTTACCCACTAGCGGGGTGAGGATTCAGTACTTC
V gene: TRBV28
clone size: -
J gene: TRBJ2-4
D gene: TRBD2

CDR3 protein: CASSYLTPEDTGELFF
CDR3 DNA: TGTGCCAGCAGTTACCTAACTCCAGAGGACACCGGGGAGCTGTTTTTT
V gene: TRBV6-5
clone size: -
J gene: TRBJ2-2
D gene: -

CDR3 protein: CASSPRPEGVSEQYF
CDR3 DNA: TGTGCCAGCAGCCCACGGCCTGAGGGTGTCTCCGAGCAGTACTTC
V gene: TRBV13
clone size: few
J gene: TRBJ2-7
D gene: -

CDR3 protein: CASSVGVTTNTGELFF
CDR3 DNA: TGTGCCAGCAGCGTAGGTGTGACCACGAACACCGGGGAGCTGTTTTTT
V gene: TRBV9
clone size: -
J gene: TRBJ2-2
D gene: -

CDR3 protein: CASSLGRGRGDYEQYF
CDR3 DNA: TGTGCCAGCAGCTTAGGCCGGGGCAGGGGAGACTACGAGCAGTACTTC
V gene: TRBV13
clone size: -
J gene: TRBJ2-7
D gene: -

CDR3 protein: CSVEGLAGTNEQFF
CDR3 DNA: TGCAGCGTTGAGGGACTAGCGGGCACGAATGAGCAGTTCTTC
V gene: TRBV29-1
clone size: few
J gene: TRBJ2-1
D gene: TRBD2

CDR3 protein: CASSQAPGHSGKQYF
CDR3 DNA: TGCGCCAGCAGCCAAGCACCGGGACACTCTGGCAAGCAGTACTTC
V gene: TRBV4-1
clone size: few
J gene: TRBJ2-7
D gene: -

CDR3 protein: CANSGQLNTEAFF
CDR3 DNA: TGTGCCAACTCGGGACAGTTGAACACTGAAGCTTTCTTT
V gene: TRBV6-6
clone size: few
J gene: TRBJ1-1
D gene: TRBD1

CDR3 protein: CASSWTGRVPQETQYF
CDR3 DNA: TGTGCCAGCAGTTGGACAGGGAGGGTCCCTCAAGAGACCCAGTACTTC
V gene: TRBV27
clone size: few
J gene: TRBJ2-5
D gene: -

CDR3 protein: CASSSATAVGTAGYTF
CDR3 DNA: TGCGCCAGCAGCTCGGCTACAGCCGTTGGGACCGCTGGCTACACCTTC
V gene: TRBV5-1
clone size: few
J gene: TRBJ1-2
D gene: -